This T cell receptor (beta chain) is from a study of technical replicates of blood from several donors. Only in-frame clones appear in the TCRdb table, and some are missing; sequencing was by immunoSEQ multiplex PCR. The table has 75,000 to 100,000 clones, around 94% seen once. Sequencing was performed on T cells isolated from PBMCs. The origin of this receptor is a human donor in good health.

CDR3 in amino acids: CASSRTGEVGQPQHF. For the CDR3, the DNA is TGTGCCAGCAGCCGTACAGGGGAGGTCGGTCAGCCCCAGCATTTT. The chain uses TRBV7-9 and TRBJ1-5; 7 bases align to TRBD1. This CDR3 comprises 15 residues. The germline V gene has CDR1 SEHNR and CDR2 FQNEAQ (reference sequence). After removal of 5 bases from V and 6 bases from J, the junction contained 10 bases not matched to a gene. The complete variable domain, with remaining parts taken from reference TRBV7-9 and TRBJ1-5, reads DTGVSQNPRHKITKRGQNVTFRCDPISEHNRLYWYRQTLGQGPEFLTYFQNEAQLEKSRLLSDRFSAERPKGSFSTLEIQRTEQGDSAMYLCASSRTGEVGQPQHFGDGTRLSIL.